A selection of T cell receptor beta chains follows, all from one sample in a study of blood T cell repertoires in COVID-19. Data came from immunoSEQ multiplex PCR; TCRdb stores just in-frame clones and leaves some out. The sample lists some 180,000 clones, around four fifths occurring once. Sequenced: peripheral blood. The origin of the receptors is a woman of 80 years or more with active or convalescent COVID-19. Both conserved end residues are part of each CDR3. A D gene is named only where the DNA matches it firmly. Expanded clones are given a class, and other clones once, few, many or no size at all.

CDR3: CASSSPGRENYEQYF; DNA: TGCGCCAGCAGTTCGCCGGGACGGGAGAACTACGAGCAGTACTTC; size: NA; D: NA; J: TRBJ2-7; V: TRBV5-1
CDR3: CASSPAGDGYTF; DNA: TGTGCCAGCTCACCTGCGGGTGATGGCTACACCTTC; size: NA; D: NA; J: TRBJ1-2; V: TRBV18
CDR3: CASSPPVNTGELFF; DNA: TGTGCCAGCAGTCCCCCGGTGAACACCGGGGAGCTGTTTTTT; size: NA; D: NA; J: TRBJ2-2; V: TRBV28
CDR3: CSAIRTGEQYF; DNA: TGCAGTGCTATCCGGACAGGCGAGCAGTACTTC; size: few; D: TRBD1; J: TRBJ2-7; V: TRBV20-1
CDR3: CASSHDRVAGYTF; DNA: TGTGCCAGCAGCCACGACAGGGTGGCCGGCTACACCTTC; size: NA; D: TRBD1; J: TRBJ1-2; V: TRBV6-5
CDR3: CASSEGRSGAEAFF; DNA: TGTGCCAGCTCAGAGGGCCGTTCCGGGGCTGAAGCTTTCTTT; size: NA; D: NA; J: TRBJ1-1; V: TRBV18
CDR3: CASSRAGENYEQYF; DNA: TGCGCCAGCAGCAGAGCGGGGGAGAACTACGAGCAGTACTTC; size: NA; D: TRBD2; J: TRBJ2-7; V: TRBV4-3
CDR3: CATSSHSGVVAFF; DNA: TGTGCCACCAGCAGTCATTCGGGGGTCGTCGCTTTCTTT; size: NA; D: NA; J: TRBJ1-1; V: TRBV15
CDR3: CAISRDRGSYNEQFF; DNA: TGTGCCATCAGCCGGGACAGGGGTTCCTACAATGAGCAGTTCTTC; size: NA; D: TRBD1; J: TRBJ2-1; V: TRBV10-3
CDR3: CASSPGTGTYEQYF; DNA: TGTGCCAGCAGCCCCGGGACAGGGACCTACGAGCAGTACTTC; size: NA; D: TRBD1; J: TRBJ2-7; V: TRBV3-1/TRBV3-2
CDR3: CASTPGGLSGKNIQYF; DNA: TGTGCCAGTACTCCGGGGGGGCTCTCTGGCAAAAACATTCAGTACTTC; size: few; D: TRBD2; J: TRBJ2-4; V: TRBV19
CDR3: CSVGVTVNQPQHF; DNA: TGCAGCGTTGGTGTGACAGTCAATCAGCCCCAGCATTTT; size: NA; D: NA; J: TRBJ1-5; V: TRBV29-1
CDR3: CASSPLRGGFGGGANVLTF; DNA: TGTGCCAGCAGCCCTCTCAGAGGAGGATTCGGGGGTGGGGCCAACGTCCTGACTTTC; size: NA; D: NA; J: TRBJ2-6; V: TRBV5-5
CDR3: CASSSTAPIAPLHF; DNA: TGTGCCAGCAGTTCGACAGCCCCTATAGCACCCCTCCACTTT; size: few; D: NA; J: TRBJ1-6; V: TRBV27
CDR3: CASSLMGQGRTEAFF; DNA: TGTGCCAGCAGCTTAATGGGGCAGGGGCGTACTGAAGCTTTCTTT; size: NA; D: NA; J: TRBJ1-1; V: TRBV7-3
CDR3: CSVERRALNTEAFF; DNA: TGCAGCGTTGAAAGAAGAGCTTTGAACACTGAAGCTTTCTTT; size: NA; D: NA; J: TRBJ1-1; V: TRBV29-1
CDR3: CASLDTAGNGVGEQYF; DNA: TGTGCCAGCCTCGATACTGCGGGTAATGGGGTGGGGGAGCAGTACTTC; size: NA; D: NA; J: TRBJ2-7; V: TRBV2
CDR3: CASSPTGAGGQNNEQFF; DNA: TGTGCCAGCAGCCCGACAGGGGCGGGGGGGCAAAACAATGAGCAGTTCTTC; size: NA; D: NA; J: TRBJ2-1; V: TRBV3-1/TRBV3-2
CDR3: CASSLAVTGSGYGYTF; DNA: TGTGCCAGCAGCTTAGCGGTCACAGGTTCGGGCTATGGCTACACCTTC; size: once; D: NA; J: TRBJ1-2; V: TRBV7-9
CDR3: CASSLFASGFGNQPQHF; DNA: TGTGCCAGCAGCTTATTCGCCTCGGGGTTTGGCAATCAGCCCCAGCATTTT; size: NA; D: NA; J: TRBJ1-5; V: TRBV7-9
CDR3: CASSGTGGNQPQHF; DNA: TGTGCCAGCAGTGGGACAGGGGGCAATCAGCCCCAGCATTTT; size: NA; D: TRBD1; J: TRBJ1-5; V: TRBV2
CDR3: CASSSGLAGRETQYF; DNA: TGCGCCAGCAGCTCTGGACTAGCGGGGAGAGAGACCCAGTACTTC; size: NA; D: TRBD2; J: TRBJ2-5; V: TRBV5-1